This TCR beta chain was recovered during a study of T cells in tuberculosis (dated by TCRdb to 2016 to 2018). Background on the whole study: In the study, CD1B tetramers and high-throughput TCR immunosequencing were combined to characterize T cells specific for the mycobacterial lipid antigen glucose monomycolate (GMM). IGRA-negative adolescents, IGRA-positive adolescents with latent tuberculosis and adults with active tuberculosis, ten per group, were compared in a South African clinical cohort. PBMC from patients with active tuberculosis were archived either before the start of standard anti-tuberculosis treatment or within 7 days of starting that treatment.

The sample's time point label, decoded: new active TB diagnosis, blood taken before or within 7 days of starting treatment. Active tuberculosis patients were HIV-seronegative South African adults aged 18 years or older with a new diagnosis. Confirmation of active tuberculosis was obtained by positive sputum smear microscopy and/or positive M. tuberculosis culture. Immunosequencing was performed on unsorted cryopreserved PBMC and covered 75,000 to 100,000 T cells per clinical donor on average. What the work shows at the level of the full study, not this receptor alone: An accuracy of 87% (AUROC over 0.8) was reached by a classifier using the diverse GMM-specific repertoire, compared with around 70% accuracy when GEM motif frequencies were used. Clinical samples were selected based on the availability of cryopreserved specimens, with adults included as active tuberculosis cases and adolescents included as controls. Smaller mean NN-distances to GMM-specific TCRs were observed in active tuberculosis TCR-alpha repertoires than in IGRA-negative controls, suggesting clonal expansion of GMM-specific TCRs. The smaller NN-distances in active tuberculosis patients were driven in part by shorter CDR3-alpha lengths, while the difference seen for TCR-beta was not statistically significant.

The immunoSEQ multiplex PCR assay was used to generate TCR libraries, with TCR-beta and/or TCR-alpha/delta assays applied to each sample. The amplified TCR libraries were sequenced on the Illumina high-throughput platform. Concerning the study's data processing: Clustering and dimensionality reduction were performed using pairwise TCRdist distances among GMM-specific receptors from ex vivo sorted or in vitro expanded T cells. Each clinical repertoire was assigned a mean NN-distance score, defined as the average TCRdist to the nearest 10% of tetramer-positive reference sequences. GEM TCR motif frequency was computed as the fraction of unique TCRs matching known GEM sequences by V/J usage and CDR3 length. Active tuberculosis was classified by linear discriminant analysis with leave-one-out cross-validation, implemented in scikit-learn. TCRdb re-hosts the immuneACCESS table, in-frame sequences only. Its copies lack some clones; in the studies checked, an unresolved V gene accounts for under half of them, and the cause for the rest is not known. The V and J calls and clone size come from that table; D and trimming were worked out from the DNA. The sample table holds about 34,000 clones, of which 93% were seen once. Together, the top ten hold 10% to 12% of the sample.

In the germline V gene (reference sequence), CDR1 corresponds to MNHEY and CDR2 to SMNVEV. Its CDR3 holds 16 amino acids, cysteine through phenylalanine. Only the CDR3 DNA is retained, 48 bases long and in frame from the first base. Trimming leaves V shorter by 5 bases and J shorter by 5 bases, with the junction holding 11 bases beyond the gene matches. With regard to this clone: The antigen it binds to is not known. The record has no base qualities; no much larger clone is one base away.

This material consisted of PBMCs, taken at tuberculosis diagnosis. The clonotype originates from an adult with tuberculosis. Recombination connected TRBV27 to TRBJ2-1; 8 bases in between match TRBD2. The DNA sequence is given as TGTGCCAGCAGTCCCCCACCAGCGCGGGGGGACAATGAGCAGTTCTTC. Its coded protein is CASSPPPARGDNEQFF.